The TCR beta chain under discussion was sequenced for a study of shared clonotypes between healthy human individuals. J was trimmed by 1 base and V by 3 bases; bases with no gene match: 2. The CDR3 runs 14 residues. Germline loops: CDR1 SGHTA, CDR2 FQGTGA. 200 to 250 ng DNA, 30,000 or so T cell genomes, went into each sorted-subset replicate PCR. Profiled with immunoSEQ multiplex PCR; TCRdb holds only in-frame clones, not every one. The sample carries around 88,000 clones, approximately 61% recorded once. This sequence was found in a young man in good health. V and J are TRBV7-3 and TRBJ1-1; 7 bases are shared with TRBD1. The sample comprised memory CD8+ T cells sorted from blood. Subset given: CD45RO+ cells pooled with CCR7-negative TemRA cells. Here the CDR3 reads CASSFGTANTEAFF. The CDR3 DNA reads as TGTGCCAGCAGCTTTGGGACAGCGAACACTGAAGCTTTCTTT.